These 3 T cell receptor beta chains came from one sample sequenced in a study of blood T cell repertoires in COVID-19. Assay used: immunoSEQ multiplex PCR; TCRdb lists only in-frame clones, some missing. The sample contains roughly 90,000 clones, 85% of which appear only once. Material: peripheral blood. These TCRs come from a man older than 75 with acute or convalescent COVID-19.

The chain uses TRBV20-1 and TRBJ2-7; TRBD2 agrees at 14 bases. Germline CDR1 DFQATT, CDR2 SNEGSKA (reference sequence). The CDR3 loop spans 15 amino acids. The trim removed 3 bases at V and 7 bases at J, leaving 8 bases unmatched. In DNA form, the CDR3 reads TGCAGTGCTAGTGGGACTAGCGGGAGACGGGGGGAGCAGTACTTC. Protein: CSASGTSGRRGEQYF.

This clone came up once. The J gene is TRBJ2-3, the V gene TRBV9; TRBD2 matches at 9 bases. The CDR3 covers 14 residues. V trimming: 3 bases; J trimming: 2 bases; junction bases outside the gene matches: 1. Germline loops: CDR1 SGDLS, CDR2 YYNGEE. The CDR3 sequence: CASSGGRATDTQYF. In DNA form, the CDR3 reads TGTGCCAGCAGCGGCGGGAGGGCCACAGATACGCAGTATTTT.

The V gene is TRBV2, the J gene TRBJ1-6; 8 positions match TRBD1. Trimming took 6 bases from V and 0 from J; bases not matched to a gene: 4. Germline lookup yields CDR1 SNHLY and CDR2 FYNNEI. The CDR3 totals 16 residues. CDR3 sequence reads: CASRAGGSSYNSPLHF. CDR3 nucleotides: TGTGCCAGCAGGGCAGGGGGCAGCTCCTATAATTCACCCCTCCACTTT.